This is a list of T cell receptor beta chains from one sample in a study of blood T cell repertoires in COVID-19. Libraries were prepared by immunoSEQ multiplex PCR; TCRdb keeps only in-frame clonotypes and omits some of them. The repertoire consists of about 170,000 clones, with approximately 91% occurring once and the leading ten covering roughly 5%. Sequencing used peripheral blood. These receptors all come from a man aged 18-30 years with COVID-19, enrolled during active disease. Both conserved end residues are part of each CDR3. Fields, in order: J gene, clone size, V gene, D gene, CDR3 protein, CDR3 DNA. A D gene is named only where the DNA matches it firmly. Part of the rows lack a size; the others show once, few, many or a class for expanded clones.

TRBJ1-5 | NA | TRBV6-2/TRBV6-3 | TRBD1 | CASSYSGVRGNQPQHF | TGTGCCAGCAGTTACTCGGGGGTCAGGGGGAATCAGCCCCAGCATTTT
TRBJ2-3 | NA | TRBV5-1 | TRBD2 | CASSLDGGRASTDTQYF | TGCGCCAGCAGCTTGGACGGCGGGAGGGCTAGCACAGATACGCAGTATTTT
TRBJ1-4 | NA | TRBV9 | NA | CASSPPPVGEGEKLFF | TGTGCCAGCAGCCCACCCCCAGTAGGGGAGGGGGAAAAACTGTTTTTT
TRBJ2-7 | NA | TRBV5-5 | NA | CASSFSLRAEQYF | TGTGCCAGCAGCTTTTCGCTCAGGGCCGAGCAGTACTTC
TRBJ2-7 | NA | TRBV27 | NA | CASAAARSDYEQYF | TGTGCCAGCGCGGCGGCACGGAGCGACTACGAGCAGTACTTC
TRBJ1-4 | NA | TRBV2 | NA | CASSEEGGNEKLLF | TGTGCCAGCAGTGAAGAAGGGGGAAATGAAAAACTGCTTTTT
TRBJ1-1 | NA | TRBV30 | NA | CAWSRGGIDTEAFF | TGTGCCTGGAGCCGGGGGGGTATAGACACTGAAGCTTTCTTT
TRBJ2-1 | NA | TRBV2 | NA | CASSVSRTYNEQFF | TGTGCCAGCAGTGTCTCCAGGACCTACAATGAGCAGTTCTTC
TRBJ2-2 | NA | TRBV13 | TRBD1 | CASSPRTGGGTGELFF | TGTGCCAGCAGCCCCAGGACAGGGGGTGGCACCGGGGAGCTGTTTTTT
TRBJ2-7 | NA | TRBV28 | NA | CASSFPQFPKEGVGEQYF | TGTGCCAGCAGTTTCCCCCAGTTCCCCAAGGAGGGAGTCGGCGAGCAGTACTTC
TRBJ2-3 | NA | TRBV5-8 | NA | CASSRRRGHVDTQYF | TGTGCCAGCAGCCGACGGAGGGGGCATGTAGATACGCAGTATTTT
TRBJ2-7 | NA | TRBV10-3 | NA | CAISDFAGISYEQYF | TGTGCCATCAGTGATTTTGCGGGGATTTCCTACGAGCAGTACTTC
TRBJ2-3 | NA | TRBV9 | NA | CASSPLEGGNRDTQYF | TGTGCCAGCAGCCCATTAGAGGGCGGGAACAGAGATACGCAGTATTTT
TRBJ1-3 | once | TRBV6-4 | NA | CASSKREQGKGNTIYF | TGTGCCAGCAGTAAGAGGGAACAGGGTAAAGGGAACACCATATATTTT
TRBJ2-7 | NA | TRBV5-1 | TRBD2 | CASSLLVAGGPGYEQYF | TGCGCCAGCAGCTTGCTGGTAGCGGGAGGGCCCGGGTACGAGCAGTACTTC
TRBJ2-3 | once | TRBV27 | TRBD2 | CASSGPGLGPDTQYF | TGTGCCAGCAGTGGCCCGGGACTAGGTCCTGATACGCAGTATTTT
TRBJ1-2 | NA | TRBV19 | NA | CASSGQNYGYTF | TGTGCCAGTAGCGGACAGAACTATGGCTACACCTTC
TRBJ2-1 | NA | TRBV5-6 | TRBD2 | CASSSQLAGVWNEQFF | TGTGCCAGCAGCTCCCAGCTAGCGGGAGTGTGGAATGAGCAGTTCTTC
TRBJ2-2 | NA | TRBV10-2 | NA | CASSDLGGHDGELFF | TGCGCCAGCAGTGACTTAGGGGGTCATGACGGGGAGCTGTTTTTT
TRBJ2-7 | once | TRBV28 | NA | CASSEQNGGMEQYF | TGTGCCAGTAGTGAGCAGAACGGCGGTATGGAGCAGTACTTC
TRBJ2-7 | NA | TRBV25-1 | TRBD1 | CASSDEAGTGGRYEQYF | TGTGCCAGCAGTGACGAAGCCGGGACAGGGGGACGGTACGAGCAGTACTTC
TRBJ1-6 | NA | TRBV24-1 | TRBD1 | CATAGTGGSPLHF | TGTGCCACTGCCGGGACAGGGGGTTCACCCCTCCACTTT
TRBJ2-7 | NA | TRBV29-1 | TRBD2 | CSVGASGSYEQYF | TGCAGCGTTGGAGCTAGCGGGAGTTACGAGCAGTACTTC
TRBJ2-2 | NA | TRBV7-8 | TRBD2 | CASSLGSSGIVGELFF | TGTGCCAGCAGCTTAGGGAGTAGCGGGATTGTCGGGGAGCTGTTTTTT
TRBJ1-3 | NA | TRBV11-2 | NA | CASSLGGPLSSGNTIYF | TGTGCCAGCAGCTTAGGGGGGCCCCTCTCTTCTGGAAACACCATATATTTT
TRBJ2-7 | NA | TRBV30 | TRBD1 | CAWGLTGAYEQYF | TGTGCCTGGGGCCTGACAGGGGCCTACGAGCAGTACTTC
TRBJ2-1 | NA | TRBV5-1 | TRBD2 | CASSQGTSGSYNEQFF | TGCGCCAGCAGCCAAGGCACTAGCGGCTCCTACAATGAGCAGTTCTTC
TRBJ2-1 | NA | TRBV4-2 | TRBD2 | CASSHPTRGLPYNEQFF | TGTGCCAGCAGCCACCCCACGAGGGGACTACCCTACAATGAGCAGTTCTTC
TRBJ1-1 | NA | TRBV5-1 | TRBD1 | CASSPMGQVNTEAFF | TGCGCCAGCAGCCCGATGGGACAGGTGAACACTGAAGCTTTCTTT
TRBJ1-2 | NA | TRBV5-6 | NA | CASSLDRYYGYTF | TGTGCCAGCAGCTTGGACAGATACTATGGCTACACCTTC
TRBJ1-5 | NA | TRBV15 | TRBD1 | CATSRDRGYGQPQHF | TGTGCCACCAGCAGAGACAGGGGGTACGGTCAGCCCCAGCATTTT
TRBJ1-3 | NA | TRBV24-1 | NA | CATSDLQGNTIYF | TGTGCCACCAGTGATTTACAGGGAAACACCATATATTTT
TRBJ2-1 | NA | TRBV25-1 | NA | CASSEGGAAGNEQFF | TGTGCCAGCAGTGAAGGCGGCGCGGCGGGAAATGAGCAGTTCTTC
TRBJ1-1 | NA | TRBV27 | NA | CASRSEETEAFF | TGTGCCAGCAGATCGGAGGAGACTGAAGCTTTCTTT
TRBJ2-1 | NA | TRBV5-1 | NA | CASSLATPGSSYNEQFF | TGCGCCAGCAGCTTGGCCACGCCAGGTAGCTCCTACAATGAGCAGTTCTTC
TRBJ2-7 | NA | TRBV7-6 | NA | CASSPDWDYEQYF | TGTGCCAGCAGCCCGGACTGGGACTACGAGCAGTACTTC
TRBJ2-7 | NA | TRBV10-3 | NA | CAISETGPSYEQYF | TGTGCCATCAGCGAGACAGGCCCCTCCTACGAGCAGTACTTC
TRBJ1-2 | NA | TRBV5-1 | NA | CASSLDTRQDYGYTF | TGCGCCAGCAGCTTGGATACCAGGCAGGACTATGGCTACACCTTC
TRBJ2-2 | NA | TRBV5-1 | TRBD2 | CASSTSGRLAGELFF | TGCGCCAGCTCCACTAGCGGGAGGCTTGCCGGGGAGCTGTTTTTT
TRBJ2-7 | NA | TRBV25-1 | TRBD1 | CASSVGTGVYEQYF | TGTGCCAGCAGTGTAGGGACAGGGGTCTACGAGCAGTACTTC
TRBJ1-2 | NA | TRBV28 | NA | CASSLRWGGDGYTF | TGTGCCAGCAGCCTACGCTGGGGGGGGGATGGCTACACCTTC
TRBJ2-5 | NA | TRBV7-3 | TRBD2 | CASSEGTSGWETQYF | TGTGCCAGCAGCGAAGGGACTAGCGGGTGGGAGACCCAGTACTTC
TRBJ1-1 | NA | TRBV19 | TRBD1 | CASRIAGTGSTEAFF | TGTGCCAGTAGGATAGCCGGGACAGGGAGCACTGAAGCTTTCTTT
TRBJ1-1 | NA | TRBV7-2 | NA | CASSIGVEAFF | TGTGCCAGCAGCATCGGGGTTGAAGCTTTCTTT
TRBJ1-1 | NA | TRBV27 | NA | CASRWTVNTEAFF | TGTGCCAGCAGGTGGACAGTGAACACTGAAGCTTTCTTT
TRBJ2-7 | NA | TRBV30 | NA | CACPGKTYEQYF | TGTGCCTGCCCAGGCAAGACCTACGAGCAGTACTTC
TRBJ2-1 | NA | TRBV30 | TRBD2 | CACTRLAAPGEQFF | TGTGCCTGTACCCGACTAGCGGCACCGGGTGAGCAGTTCTTC
TRBJ2-5 | once | TRBV9 | NA | CASSSVIGGASETQYF | TGTGCCAGCAGCTCGGTAATCGGCGGGGCTTCGGAGACCCAGTACTTC
TRBJ2-7 | NA | TRBV28 | TRBD2 | CASSDLAGLYTYEQYF | TGTGCCAGCAGCGATCTAGCGGGCCTATATACCTACGAGCAGTACTTC
TRBJ2-1 | NA | TRBV19 | TRBD2 | CASSIELAGGNEQFF | TGTGCCAGTAGTATTGAGTTGGCGGGAGGTAATGAGCAGTTCTTC
TRBJ1-2 | NA | TRBV28 | NA | CASSLGGNYGYTF | TGTGCCAGCAGTTTGGGGGGGAACTATGGCTACACCTTC
TRBJ2-7 | NA | TRBV28 | TRBD1 | CASSFPTLDRADEQYF | TGTGCCAGCAGCTTCCCCACCCTGGACAGGGCCGACGAGCAGTACTTC
TRBJ1-6 | NA | TRBV4-3 | NA | CASSQELGGNPYNSPLHF | TGCGCCAGCAGCCAAGAATTGGGAGGGAACCCGTATAATTCACCCCTCCACTTT
TRBJ2-3 | NA | TRBV19 | NA | CASSPRRLPNTDTQYF | TGTGCCAGTAGTCCGCGGAGACTACCAAACACAGATACGCAGTATTTT